The 13 T cell receptor beta chains below all came from one sample that was sequenced in a study of OX40 agonist ivuxolimab in advanced cancers. Clones were sequenced by immunoSEQ multiplex PCR, and TCRdb holds only the in-frame ones, with some missing. Found here are over 14,000 clones, approximately 75% of them singletons; the top ten hold around 33%. The sample was CD4+ or CD8+ T cells sorted from blood, taken in a trial of the OX40 agonist ivuxolimab. Receptors were obtained from an adult with an advanced solid tumor such as melanoma, head and neck, liver or kidney cancer.

This sequence joins TRBV7-9 and TRBJ1-1, with D possibly matching TRBD1 (5 bases). V dropped 5 bases and J dropped 7 bases, with 20 bases sitting between them. The CDR3 is 15 residues long. Germline loops: CDR1 SEHNR, CDR2 FQNEAQ (reference sequence). The CDR3 DNA reads TGTGCCAGCAGCCCCCTTGATAGGGGTGTTGTTGAAGCTTTCTTT. It is translated as CASSPLDRGVVEAFF.

The chain couples TRBV5-4 to TRBJ2-7, with TRBD2 matching 12 bases. Trimming took 2 bases from V and 6 from J; bases not matched to a gene: 6. This CDR3 has 15 amino acids. Looked up from germline, CDR1 is SGHNT and CDR2 is YYREEE (reference sequence). DNA of the CDR3: TGTGCCAGCAGCTTTCTAGCGGGAGGGAGTAGCGAGCAGTACTTC. This codes for CASSFLAGGSSEQYF.

V usage is TRBV19 and J usage is TRBJ1-4; TRBD1 matches 7 bases. After removal of 6 bases from V and 8 bases from J, the junction contained 18 bases not matched to a gene. The CDR3 extends over 17 amino acids. The germline V gene has CDR1 LNHDA and CDR2 SQIVND (reference sequence). The CDR3: CASRGTDTAAQGEKLFF. For the CDR3, the DNA is TGTGCCAGTAGGGGGACAGATACGGCGGCGCAGGGGGAAAAACTGTTTTTT.

This chain links TRBV11-2 with TRBJ2-7; D possibly uses TRBD1 or TRBD2 (5 bases each). The germline V and J ends were trimmed by 6 bases and 6 bases, with 9 bases remaining between them. The germline V gene encodes CDR1 SGHAT and CDR2 FQNNGV. The CDR3 consists of 11 residues. As DNA, the CDR3 is TGTGCCAGCAGTTCCGGGACCGAGCAGTACTTC. It encodes CASSSGTEQYF.

The chain's CDR3 is CASSEQASYNEQFF. CDR3 DNA: TGCGCCAGCAGTGAGCAGGCCTCCTACAATGAGCAGTTCTTC. This sequence joins TRBV10-2 and TRBJ2-1; unclear D gene. The CDR3 loop spans 14 amino acids. Germline lookup yields CDR1 WSHSY and CDR2 SAAADI. V gave up 2 bases and J gave up 0 bases, with 5 bases separating them.

This chain joins TRBV4-2 and TRBJ1-3; D not resolved. Germline V gene sequence: CDR1 LGHNA, CDR2 YNFKEQ. CDR3 size: 16 residues. Trimming took off 4 bases at V and 2 bases at J, with 15 bases between the two ends. As DNA, the CDR3 is TGTGCCAGCAGCCGAGACGGGAGGGTGACTGGAAACACCATATATTTT. Encoded protein: CASSRDGRVTGNTIYF.

This chain connects TRBV27 to TRBJ2-7; a weak D match, TRBD2 (5 bases). This CDR3 comprises 15 residues. V shed 3 bases and J shed 0 bases, with 12 bases lying between them. In germline, CDR1 is MNHEY, CDR2 SMNVEV (reference sequence). The CDR3 nucleotides read TGTGCCAGCAGTTTGGGAGCGCCCATCTCCTACGAGCAGTACTTC. It encodes CASSLGAPISYEQYF.

The gene calls are TRBV6-4 and TRBJ2-3; D is unresolved. V lost 2 bases and J 0 bases, leaving 3 bases between the germline ends. The germline V gene has CDR1 MRHNA and CDR2 SNTAGT. The CDR3 contains 13 residues. CDR3 region: CASSDGSTDTQYF. CDR3 sequence (DNA): TGTGCCAGCAGTGACGGGAGCACAGATACGCAGTATTTT.

In its sample, this clone ranks as medium-sized. The rearrangement links TRBV2 to TRBJ2-7; D is unclear. Trimming took 7 bases from V and 2 from J, leaving 9 bases between them. The CDR3 runs to 12 residues. Germline loops: CDR1 SNHLY, CDR2 FYNNEI. CDR3 protein: CASTEDPYEQYF. Here the CDR3 DNA reads TGTGCCAGCACCGAAGACCCCTACGAGCAGTACTTC.

The CDR3 coding sequence is TGTGCCAGCAGCGCCGGGCGGTGGGGTGACGAGCAGTACTTC. This codes for CASSAGRWGDEQYF. The chain combines TRBV9 with TRBJ2-7; D ambiguous. CDR1 is SGDLS, CDR2 YYNGEE, per germline. CDR3 length: 14 residues. V lost 3 bases to trimming and J lost 5 bases, with 15 bases between them.

The V and J genes are TRBV6-1 and TRBJ1-5; weak D call: TRBD1 (5 bases). The CDR3 is 14 amino acids. Trimming took off 0 bases at V and 9 bases at J, with 12 bases between the two ends. Germline values: CDR1 MNHNS, CDR2 SASEGT. This chain's CDR3 is CASSEAGGVRPQHF. Here the CDR3 DNA reads TGTGCCAGCAGTGAAGCGGGGGGAGTTAGGCCCCAGCATTTT.

This clone came up a few times. CDR3 amino acids: CASSVGPIGRGDTGELFF. The CDR3, as DNA: TGTGCCAGCAGCGTAGGTCCTATCGGCAGGGGGGACACCGGGGAGCTGTTTTTT. The J gene is TRBJ2-2, the V gene TRBV9; the D gene is possibly TRBD1 (7 bases). CDR3 length: 18 residues. The V gene lost 0 bases and the J gene lost 3 bases, with 18 bases spanning the gap. Germline V CDR1 and CDR2: SGDLS, YYNGEE.

The chain links TRBV25-1 to TRBJ1-2; 8 nucleotides align to TRBD1. The V and J ends lost 6 bases and 4 bases, in that order; junction bases with no gene match: 10. CDR3 length: 15 amino acids. From germline, CDR1 is MGHDK and CDR2 SYGVNS. CDR3 coding DNA: TGTGCCAGCAGCGATCGTGGGACAGGAATCTATGGCTACACCTTC. This codes for CASSDRGTGIYGYTF.